These 4 T cell receptor beta chains were all obtained from the same sample, sequenced in a study of CD8+CD57+ T cells in acquired aplastic anemia. Profiling of TCR beta VDJ combinations and CDR3 sequences used genomic DNA as template. Each CDR3 protein gets one entry after TCRdb re-called the reads with MiXCR. The sample has tens of thousands of distinct CDR3 sequences; 75% to 85% are singletons. Sequencing was done on a sample of sorted CD4+, CD8+, or CD8+CD57+ T cells (not recorded which) from PBMCs. These receptor sequences come from a human donor in good health, serving as a control.

The gene calls are TRBV30 and TRBJ1-1, with D unclear. CDR3 size: 10 residues. Germline CDR1 GTSNPN, CDR2 SVGIG (reference sequence). Trimming cost V 5 bases and J 5 bases, with 6 bases left between them. The CDR3 is CAWGETEAFF. The CDR3 bases are TGTGCCTGGGGAGAGACTGAAGCTTTCTTT.

The CDR3 coding sequence is TGTGCCACCAGCAGGGGACTAGCGACATCCTACAATGAGCAGTTCTTC. Translation gives CATSRGLATSYNEQFF. This chain connects TRBV15 to TRBJ2-1, with 10 nucleotides matching TRBD2. The junction had 3 bases not matched to a gene; V was cut back by 3 bases and J by 1 base. Germline-derived CDR1 and CDR2 are LNHNV and YYDKDF (reference sequence). The CDR3 runs to 16 residues.

The V and J genes are TRBV29-1 and TRBJ1-1; D gene ambiguous. The V end was cut by 4 bases, the J end by 0 bases, with 9 bases between. From germline, CDR1 is SQVTM and CDR2 ANQGSEA. This CDR3 is built from 13 residues. In DNA, the CDR3 is TGCAGCGTTGGGCTAACACTGAACACTGAAGCTTTCTTT. Protein sequence: CSVGLTLNTEAFF. Full variable domain (rest looked up from reference TRBV29-1 and TRBJ1-1): SAVISQKPSRDICQRGTSLTIQCQVDSQVTMMFWYRQQPGQSLTLIATANQGSEATYESGFVIDKFPISRPNLTFSTLTVSNMSPEDSSIYLCSVGLTLNTEAFFGQGTRLTVV.

The V call is TRBV5-1, the J call TRBJ2-3; 9 bases map to TRBD2. Per the germline V gene, CDR1 is SGHRS and CDR2 is YFSETQ. Losses at the gene ends were 6 bases for V and 1 base for J; bases not matched to a gene: 9. The CDR3 runs 16 residues. CDR3 loop: CASTNPSSGGTDTQYF. CDR3 sequence (DNA): TGCGCCAGCACTAACCCCTCTAGCGGGGGCACAGATACGCAGTATTTT.